The TCR beta chain under discussion was sequenced for a study of CD8 T cells in Susac syndrome (dated by TCRdb to between 2018 and 2020). Some background on the complete study: The study used repertoire sequencing to test whether antigen drove CD8+ T cell activation and differentiation in Susac syndrome. General findings and caveats noted by the study authors: The number of individuals in the TCR sequencing and HLA analysis was acknowledged as relatively small.

RNA was extracted with the RNeasy kit and about 0.5 to 1 ug was reverse transcribed using random hexamers. TCR beta CDR3 regions were amplified with the immunoSEQ multiplex PCR assay covering 54 Vbeta and 13 Jbeta segments. Bias from PCR amplification was corrected by using a synthetic template baseline for primer optimization and for computational correction. Per the authors' processing: Reads were annotated to V, D and J genes according to IMGT and were analyzed with immunoSEQ Analyzer, with only productive sequences retained. Clonality was computed as one minus Shannon entropy normalized by log2 of the number of productive unique sequences. For each patient and control, public and private clones were evaluated among the 100 most prevalent clones. Clones were defined as Susac-specific if absent from the healthy and MS cohorts, from under 1,200 published viral clones and from other ImmuneACCESS disease sequences. TCRdb cleaned the public reads at Q25 with fastp, built clones with MiXCR and kept in-frame beta chains. Each entry is one CDR3 protein sequence, shown with its most common DNA and genes. In this record, the V and J calls reflect TCRdb's handling and not the investigators' own analysis. The sample table shows around 170,000 distinct CDR3 sequences, and around 90% are seen once. 0.065% to 0.085% of the sample is in the top ten clones.

High-throughput TCR beta sequencing profiled peripheral blood CD8+ and CD4+ T cells from healthy donors, Susac syndrome patients and multiple sclerosis patients. The healthy donors served as controls matched for age and sex. Bulk CD8+ and CD4+ T cells were purified by magnetic negative isolation, while CD8+ TEMRA cells were enriched using FACS. Blood was drawn into EDTA tubes, processed within 24 hours, and PBMCs were isolated by density gradient centrifugation. PBMCs intended for TCR sequencing were cryopreserved in liquid nitrogen and were subsequently thawed in a 37 degrees C water bath. Purity of sorted or isolated CD4+, CD8+ and CD8+ TEMRA cells was at least 90%. This clonotype has more than one count but fewer than ten. No cognate antigen has been identified for it. Base-call qualities are not available, and no considerably larger clone is one nucleotide away. The junction carries 18 bases between V and J, which are trimmed by 2 bases and 4 bases respectively. The CDR3 sequence holds 16 residues, the cysteine and phenylalanine included. The CDR3 DNA has 48 bases and is translated from base 1. CDR1 and CDR2 are read off the germline V gene (reference sequence) as MNHNY and SVGAGI.

The sample taken for sequencing was CD4+ T cells from PBMCs. This clonotype originated in a human donor in good health. The chain links TRBV6-6 with TRBJ2-7, with no D gene named confidently. The nucleotide sequence reads TGTGCCAGCAGTTACCCAGAGGACGGAGTACAGTACGAGCAGTACTTC. This gives the protein CASSYPEDGVQYEQYF.